Listed below are T cell receptor beta chains from one sample, sequenced in a study of T cell changes during pregnancy in multiple sclerosis. TCRdb's copy holds only in-frame clones and misses some; the assay was immunoSEQ multiplex PCR. The sample shows 60,000 to 75,000 clones, under 95% of them seen only once. Here the sequenced sample was peripheral blood, taken in the third trimester of pregnancy. All receptors derive from a female donor with multiple sclerosis, enrolled in a pregnancy study. Both conserved end residues are part of each CDR3. The order of the fields is J gene, clone size, V gene, D gene, CDR3 protein, CDR3 DNA. The D gene is left open where the match is weak. Size is stated for part of the rows, as once, few or many counts, or as a class when the clone is expanded.

TRBJ1-6,.,TRBV10-3,TRBD1,CAISIDRVNSPLHF,TGTGCCATCAGTATAGACAGGGTGAATTCACCCCTCCACTTT
TRBJ1-2,.,TRBV5-6,.,CASSLAPTLGGYGYTF,TGTGCCAGCAGCTTGGCCCCCACATTAGGGGGCTATGGCTACACCTTC
TRBJ2-7,.,TRBV2,TRBD2,CASGEGPSLSYEQYF,TGTGCCAGCGGGGAGGGGCCCTCACTTTCCTACGAGCAGTACTTC
TRBJ1-5,once,TRBV27,.,CASSLPGGDYSNQPQHF,TGTGCCAGCAGTCTCCCTGGGGGCGATTATAGCAATCAGCCCCAGCATTTT
TRBJ2-7,.,TRBV7-9,.,CASSLGRGTVRYEQYF,TGTGCCAGCAGCTTAGGGAGGGGGACAGTCCGCTACGAGCAGTACTTC
TRBJ2-4,.,TRBV7-8,.,CASSPWGLVKNIQYF,TGTGCCAGCAGCCCGTGGGGGCTAGTCAAAAACATTCAGTACTTC
TRBJ2-7,.,TRBV6-6,TRBD1,CASSFGQATYEQYF,TGTGCCAGCAGTTTTGGACAGGCCACCTACGAGCAGTACTTC
TRBJ1-1,.,TRBV9,.,CASSYTGDTEAFF,TGTGCCAGCAGTTACACGGGGGACACTGAAGCTTTCTTT
TRBJ1-3,.,TRBV2,TRBD1,CASSEGTGKFSGNTIYF,TGTGCCAGCAGTGAAGGGACAGGGAAGTTCTCTGGAAACACCATATATTTT
TRBJ1-1,.,TRBV23-1,.,CASSPSPWQEAEAFF,TGCGCCAGCAGTCCCTCTCCATGGCAGGAAGCTGAAGCTTTCTTT
TRBJ2-2,.,TRBV7-3,.,CASRSGGELFF,TGTGCCAGCAGATCGGGCGGGGAGCTGTTTTTT
TRBJ2-5,.,TRBV6-5,.,CASGTSETQYF,TGTGCCAGCGGGACTTCCGAGACCCAGTACTTC
TRBJ1-1,.,TRBV27,TRBD1,CASRPSGGEVWTEAFF,TGTGCCAGCAGACCCTCAGGGGGCGAAGTTTGGACTGAAGCTTTCTTT
TRBJ1-5,.,TRBV2,.,CASSDSSAQHF,TGTGCCAGCAGTGACTCCTCGGCCCAGCATTTT
TRBJ2-3,.,TRBV11-3,.,CASSLGHSTDTQYF,TGTGCCAGCAGCTTAGGTCATTCCACAGATACGCAGTATTTT
TRBJ1-2,.,TRBV28,TRBD1,CASSWDRAETF,TGTGCCAGCAGTTGGGACAGGGCAGAGACCTTC
TRBJ1-1,.,TRBV5-1,.,CASSRVQTAMNTEAFF,TGCGCCAGCAGCCGCGTTCAGACAGCTATGAACACTGAAGCTTTCTTT
TRBJ2-2,.,TRBV5-6,.,CASSLVRNTGELFF,TGTGCCAGCAGCTTGGTCCGGAACACCGGGGAGCTGTTTTTT
TRBJ2-5,.,TRBV7-9,TRBD1,CASNRDRGQETQYF,TGTGCCAGCAACAGGGACAGGGGACAAGAGACCCAGTACTTC
TRBJ2-5,.,TRBV7-2,.,CASSTRLDQETQYF,TGTGCCAGCAGCACCAGACTGGATCAAGAGACCCAGTACTTC
TRBJ2-5,.,TRBV7-2,.,CASSLPPFPTQYF,TGTGCCAGCAGCTTACCCCCTTTTCCGACCCAGTACTTC
TRBJ1-1,.,TRBV5-5,.,CASSLSSRLMNTEAFF,TGTGCCAGCAGCTTGAGTTCGCGCCTGATGAACACTGAAGCTTTCTTT
TRBJ2-1,.,TRBV5-1,.,CASSLDRGSYNEQFF,TGCGCCAGCAGCTTGGATAGGGGCTCCTACAATGAGCAGTTCTTC
TRBJ2-7,.,TRBV6-5,.,CASSRQDGEQYF,TGTGCCAGCAGTCGACAGGACGGAGAGCAGTACTTC
TRBJ1-1,few,TRBV30,.,CAWSFMNTEAFF,TGTGCCTGGAGTTTTATGAACACTGAAGCTTTCTTT
TRBJ2-7,.,TRBV18,.,CASSPPGNPYEQYF,TGTGCCAGCTCACCGCCGGGGAACCCCTACGAGCAGTACTTC
TRBJ2-1,.,TRBV6-5,.,CASTPAGDYNEQFF,TGTGCCAGCACCCCCGCCGGGGATTACAATGAGCAGTTCTTC
TRBJ1-4,.,TRBV18,.,CASSPGAGGYEKLFF,TGTGCCAGCTCACCTGGCGCGGGGGGCTATGAAAAACTGTTTTTT
TRBJ2-3,.,TRBV27,.,CASSQRGRGVTDTQYF,TGTGCCAGCAGCCAACGGGGCAGGGGGGTGACAGATACGCAGTATTTT
TRBJ2-3,.,TRBV11-2,TRBD2,CASSTRLAGGGDTQYF,TGTGCCAGCAGCACCCGACTAGCGGGGGGTGGGGATACGCAGTATTTT
TRBJ1-1,.,TRBV4-3,TRBD1,CASSQGIRGIGGNTEAFF,TGCGCCAGCAGCCAAGGAATCAGGGGGATTGGGGGGAACACTGAAGCTTTCTTT
TRBJ1-6,once,TRBV19,TRBD1,CASRETGGNSPLHF,TGTGCCAGTAGAGAGACAGGGGGCAATTCACCCCTCCACTTT
TRBJ1-4,.,TRBV10-3,TRBD1,CAISGGTGDSEKLFF,TGTGCCATCAGTGGGGGGACAGGGGATAGTGAAAAACTGTTTTTT
TRBJ1-1,.,TRBV5-6,.,CASSQMFGQSGDTEAFF,TGTGCCAGCAGCCAAATGTTCGGACAGTCAGGGGACACTGAAGCTTTCTTT
TRBJ1-1,.,TRBV7-2,.,CASSFNSPRRNTEAFF,TGTGCCAGCAGCTTTAACTCACCTCGTCGTAACACTGAAGCTTTCTTT
TRBJ2-7,.,TRBV5-4,TRBD1,CASSSTGGTGEQYF,TGTGCCAGCAGTTCGACAGGGGGGACGGGCGAGCAGTACTTC
TRBJ1-2,.,TRBV7-8,.,CASSRTGGAGYGYTF,TGTGCCAGCAGCCGTACGGGGGGCGCCGGCTATGGCTACACCTTC
TRBJ2-1,.,TRBV7-2,TRBD2,CASSLLAGRPNEQFF,TGTGCCAGCAGCTTACTAGCGGGGCGGCCCAATGAGCAGTTCTTC
TRBJ1-2,.,TRBV11-2,TRBD1,CASRRTGDYGYTF,TGTGCCAGCCGACGGACAGGGGACTATGGCTACACCTTC
TRBJ2-5,.,TRBV9,TRBD1,CASSVDSGQGETQYF,TGTGCCAGCAGCGTAGATTCCGGACAGGGAGAGACCCAGTACTTC
TRBJ1-2,.,TRBV14,.,CASSQERGGYGYTF,TGTGCCAGCAGCCAAGAGCGAGGAGGCTATGGCTACACCTTC
TRBJ2-7,.,TRBV7-2,TRBD1,CASSRDRVSYEQYF,TGTGCCAGCAGCAGAGACAGGGTCTCCTACGAGCAGTACTTC
TRBJ1-6,few,TRBV19,.,CASTSGLENSPLHF,TGTGCCAGTACGTCAGGGTTAGAGAATTCACCCCTCCACTTT
TRBJ2-2,.,TRBV5-4,TRBD1,CASSRALTGSDTGELFF,TGTGCCAGCAGCCGAGCCCTGACAGGGAGTGACACCGGGGAGCTGTTTTTT
TRBJ2-5,once,TRBV6-6,.,CASLTGNGNIQYF,TGTGCCAGCTTGACGGGGAACGGGAATATCCAGTACTTC
TRBJ2-5,.,TRBV11-3,TRBD1,CASSFRGETQYF,TGTGCCAGCAGCTTCAGGGGGGAGACCCAGTACTTC
TRBJ1-2,.,TRBV19,.,CASSIDGRYGYTF,TGTGCCAGTAGTATAGATGGTCGGTATGGCTACACCTTC
TRBJ2-3,.,TRBV28,.,CASSWVRGTDTQYF,TGTGCCAGCAGTTGGGTGCGAGGGACAGATACGCAGTATTTT
TRBJ1-2,.,TRBV19,.,CASTRGAGYTF,TGTGCCAGTACCCGCGGGGCTGGCTACACCTTC